A selection of T cell receptor beta chains follows, all from one sample in a study of blood T cells in healthy people across ages. In TCRdb, the 5' RACE reads were re-called with MiXCR into one record per CDR3 protein. The table shows just over 1 million distinct CDR3 sequences, with 40% to 55% occurring only once. Sequenced material: blood. These receptors all come from a woman aged 55 to 70 in good health. The CDR3 runs from the conserved cysteine through the conserved F or W. The D gene is left open where the match is weak.

v_gene: TRBV11-1
j_gene: TRBJ2-7
d_gene: TRBD1
CDR3aa: CASSSLDRVSYEQYF

v_gene: TRBV27
j_gene: TRBJ2-1
d_gene: -
CDR3aa: CASSESPSSNYNEQFF

v_gene: TRBV12-3/TRBV12-4
j_gene: TRBJ2-3
d_gene: -
CDR3aa: CASSRDYTDTQYF

v_gene: TRBV25-1
j_gene: -
d_gene: -
CDR3aa: CASSEYGVVGGTQYF

v_gene: TRBV5-1
j_gene: TRBJ2-7
d_gene: -
CDR3aa: CASSLDGDRYYEQYF

v_gene: TRBV14
j_gene: TRBJ1-6
d_gene: -
CDR3aa: CASSQVGDIGLHF

v_gene: TRBV7-3
j_gene: TRBJ2-3
d_gene: -
CDR3aa: CASSLGLGGFDTQYF

v_gene: TRBV12-3/TRBV12-4
j_gene: TRBJ2-7
d_gene: -
CDR3aa: CASSVKGYYEQYF

v_gene: TRBV20-1
j_gene: TRBJ1-2
d_gene: -
CDR3aa: CSARDPGPSGYGYTF

v_gene: TRBV20-1
j_gene: TRBJ2-5
d_gene: -
CDR3aa: CSARDSLGRPETQYF

v_gene: TRBV12-3/TRBV12-4
j_gene: TRBJ1-2
d_gene: -
CDR3aa: CASSFRLGASANYGYTF

v_gene: TRBV28
j_gene: TRBJ1-2
d_gene: TRBD1
CDR3aa: CASSFWDRRFSYGYTF

v_gene: TRBV11-2
j_gene: TRBJ2-1
d_gene: -
CDR3aa: CASSSGTLVGNEQFF

v_gene: TRBV28
j_gene: TRBJ1-1
d_gene: TRBD1
CDR3aa: CASSPGTGGRNTEAFF

v_gene: TRBV12-3/TRBV12-4
j_gene: TRBJ2-1
d_gene: TRBD2
CDR3aa: CASSSHLAGGGLVNNEQFF

v_gene: TRBV7-2
j_gene: TRBJ1-2
d_gene: -
CDR3aa: CASSLLIGQLNILGYTF

v_gene: TRBV27
j_gene: TRBJ2-5
d_gene: TRBD1
CDR3aa: CASSQRTGRSEETQYF

v_gene: TRBV27
j_gene: TRBJ2-7
d_gene: -
CDR3aa: CASSSVGDVWAYEQYF

v_gene: TRBV15
j_gene: TRBJ2-5
d_gene: -
CDR3aa: CATSRSRGAYQETQYF

v_gene: TRBV3-1
j_gene: TRBJ2-3
d_gene: -
CDR3aa: CASSQTEDTQYF

v_gene: TRBV20-1
j_gene: TRBJ2-1
d_gene: TRBD2
CDR3aa: CSARDREGSTYNEQFF

v_gene: TRBV25-1
j_gene: TRBJ2-1
d_gene: -
CDR3aa: CASSEMVNNEQFF

v_gene: TRBV29-1
j_gene: TRBJ2-3
d_gene: -
CDR3aa: CSVVPREVDTQYF

v_gene: TRBV10-3
j_gene: -
d_gene: TRBD2
CDR3aa: CAISDWSSGNYEQYF

v_gene: TRBV20-1
j_gene: TRBJ2-3
d_gene: TRBD2
CDR3aa: CSAIGTSGRGNTQYF

v_gene: TRBV20-1
j_gene: TRBJ2-1
d_gene: -
CDR3aa: CSANSPGERVEQFF

v_gene: TRBV11-2
j_gene: TRBJ2-7
d_gene: TRBD2
CDR3aa: CASSLGRLAGVYNEQYF

v_gene: TRBV20-1
j_gene: TRBJ1-2
d_gene: TRBD1
CDR3aa: CSAAPGQKLGGYTF

v_gene: TRBV4-1
j_gene: TRBJ2-3
d_gene: -
CDR3aa: CASSLQGGTTDTQYF

v_gene: TRBV29-1
j_gene: TRBJ2-7
d_gene: -
CDR3aa: CSVEDPVRGAYEQYF

v_gene: TRBV30
j_gene: TRBJ2-3
d_gene: -
CDR3aa: CAWNSRGPYTDTQYF

v_gene: TRBV7-3
j_gene: TRBJ2-1
d_gene: TRBD2
CDR3aa: CASSQTIAGGHGEQFF

v_gene: TRBV6-1
j_gene: TRBJ2-1
d_gene: -
CDR3aa: CASSDDDEQFF

v_gene: TRBV3-1
j_gene: TRBJ2-7
d_gene: -
CDR3aa: CASSQAAGYYEQYF

v_gene: TRBV27
j_gene: TRBJ1-2
d_gene: -
CDR3aa: CASRGIWDYGYTF

v_gene: TRBV30
j_gene: TRBJ2-5
d_gene: -
CDR3aa: CAWSGTWQETQYF

v_gene: TRBV6-2/TRBV6-3
j_gene: TRBJ2-5
d_gene: TRBD2
CDR3aa: CASRNTGGYQETQYF

v_gene: TRBV12-3/TRBV12-4
j_gene: TRBJ2-7
d_gene: -
CDR3aa: CASSEGHQSYEQYF

v_gene: TRBV20-1
j_gene: -
d_gene: -
CDR3aa: CSAAKSETQYF

v_gene: TRBV7-2
j_gene: -
d_gene: TRBD2
CDR3aa: CASSSSGSEGEQYF

v_gene: TRBV6-2/TRBV6-3
j_gene: TRBJ1-2
d_gene: -
CDR3aa: CASSEDYGYTF

v_gene: TRBV28
j_gene: TRBJ2-3
d_gene: TRBD2
CDR3aa: CATAGSGRAGTDTQYF

v_gene: TRBV15
j_gene: TRBJ2-5
d_gene: TRBD2
CDR3aa: CATSISSGKETQYF

v_gene: TRBV4-1
j_gene: TRBJ1-2
d_gene: -
CDR3aa: CASSQAGGYGYTF

v_gene: TRBV6-6
j_gene: TRBJ2-3
d_gene: -
CDR3aa: CATQKAGGTDTQYF

v_gene: TRBV20-1
j_gene: TRBJ2-1
d_gene: -
CDR3aa: CSARAGPSSYNEQFF

v_gene: TRBV7-2
j_gene: -
d_gene: TRBD2
CDR3aa: CASSLEAGTVLNEQYF

v_gene: TRBV7-9
j_gene: TRBJ2-3
d_gene: TRBD1
CDR3aa: CASSSGGAVDTQYF

v_gene: TRBV20-1
j_gene: TRBJ2-1
d_gene: -
CDR3aa: CSARDPEEYNEQFF

v_gene: TRBV28
j_gene: TRBJ2-3
d_gene: TRBD2
CDR3aa: CASRGLDATDTQYF

v_gene: TRBV27
j_gene: TRBJ1-1
d_gene: -
CDR3aa: CASSPLIGNTEAFF

v_gene: TRBV10-3
j_gene: -
d_gene: -
CDR3aa: CAAARGLSVEQYF

v_gene: TRBV27
j_gene: -
d_gene: TRBD2
CDR3aa: CASSRSGNEQYF

v_gene: TRBV15
j_gene: TRBJ2-7
d_gene: TRBD2
CDR3aa: CATSRDEAGVGEQYF

v_gene: TRBV9
j_gene: TRBJ2-4
d_gene: TRBD1
CDR3aa: CTSSPGQGENIQYF

v_gene: TRBV12-3/TRBV12-4
j_gene: TRBJ1-2
d_gene: -
CDR3aa: CASNGQGFNGYTF

v_gene: TRBV11-2
j_gene: TRBJ2-2
d_gene: TRBD1
CDR3aa: CASSMGQSLIFGELFF